The 9 T cell receptor beta chains below all came from one sample that was sequenced in a study of CD8 T cells in Susac syndrome. Random hexamers served to reverse transcribe roughly 0.5 to 1 ug RNA. From the immunoSEQ multiplex PCR reads, TCRdb called clonotypes with MiXCR, one entry per CDR3 protein. In the table there are approximately 210,000 distinct CDR3 sequences, 94% of which are singletons. Sequenced input: CD4+ T cells from PBMCs. Receptors originate from a human donor with Susac syndrome.

The chain is built from TRBV10-2 and TRBJ1-4; D perhaps matches TRBD1 (6 bases). V was shortened by 6 bases and J by 11 bases, with 22 bases between the two germline ends. This CDR3 comprises 15 residues. Germline V gene lookup returns CDR1 WSHSY and CDR2 SAAADI. CDR3 sequence reads: CASSEPGDKNQKLFF. The CDR3 nucleotides read TGCGCCAGCAGCGAACCTGGGGACAAAAATCAGAAACTGTTTTTT.

The chain links TRBV30 to TRBJ1-1; a possible D gene is TRBD1 (6 bases). The CDR3 has 15 amino acids. The germline gives CDR1 GTSNPN, CDR2 SVGIG (reference sequence). V was trimmed by 2 bases and J by 4 bases, leaving 17 bases between them. The CDR3 nucleotides are TGTGCCTGGAGTCCCTTCGGGACACAATTCACTGAAGCTTTCTTT. Translation gives CAWSPFGTQFTEAFF.

This clonotype occurred once. The chain couples TRBV6-1 to TRBJ2-5; no clear D gene. Germline CDR1 reads MNHNS; CDR2 reads SASEGT. This CDR3 is 14 amino acids long. Trimming took off 2 bases at V and 2 bases at J, with 9 bases between the two ends. The DNA of the CDR3 is TGTGCCAGCAGTGAAACGTCTAGGCAAGAGACCCAGTACTTC. Protein sequence: CASSETSRQETQYF.

This clonotype occurred once. The rearrangement uses TRBV29-1 and TRBJ1-4; TRBD1 aligns across 8 bases. The CDR3 totals 15 residues. The trim removed 1 base at V and 5 bases at J, leaving 6 bases unmatched. Germline V gives CDR1 SQVTM, CDR2 ANQGSEA. The DNA for the CDR3 is TGCAGCGTTGAAGTAGGGGGACAGGAAAATGAAAAACTGTTTTTT. It encodes CSVEVGGQENEKLFF.

CDR3 nucleotides: TGCAGTGCTAGAGGGGGAGGGAGCTCCTATAATTCACCCCTCCACTTT. It specifies CSARGGGSSYNSPLHF. The chain has TRBV20-1 and TRBJ1-6; D not certain. Germline V gene sequence: CDR1 DFQATT, CDR2 SNEGSKA (reference sequence). This CDR3 spans 16 amino acids. V lost 1 base and J lost 0, with 10 bases in between.

The chain couples TRBV19 to TRBJ1-2; tentatively, D is TRBD1 (5 bases). V shed 5 bases and J shed 6 bases, with 19 bases lying between them. This CDR3 is 15 amino acids long. The germline V gene has CDR1 LNHDA and CDR2 SQIVND (reference sequence). The CDR3, as DNA: TGTGCCAGTAGTCCCACAGGAGGGGCCAGGCATGGCTACACCTTC. This encodes CASSPTGGARHGYTF.

The chain is built from TRBV7-3 and TRBJ2-1; TRBD1 or TRBD2 may be the D gene (7 bases each). The CDR3 covers 16 residues. Germline V lookup: CDR1 SGHTA, CDR2 FQGTGA. The V end was cut by 5 bases, the J end by 8 bases, with 22 bases between. The CDR3 nucleotides are TGTGCCAGCAGCCCAGGGGGGGCAGGGGGTCGGGATGAGCAGTTCTTC. Translating it yields CASSPGGAGGRDEQFF.

This chain uses TRBV7-2 with TRBJ1-2; D is possibly TRBD1 (6 bases). Trimming shortened V by 5 bases and J by 6 bases, and 16 bases separated the two germline ends. The CDR3 sequence is 14 residues long. CDR1 is SGHTA, CDR2 FQGNSA, per germline. The CDR3 nucleotides read TGTGCCAGCAGCCCACCTGACAGGTGGGATGGCTACACCTTC. Its protein is CASSPPDRWDGYTF. The whole variable domain, filled in from reference TRBV7-2 and TRBJ1-2, reads GAGVSQSPSNKVTEKGKDVELRCDPISGHTALYWYRQSLGQGLEFLIYFQGNSAPDKSGLPSDRFSAERTGGSVSTLTIQRTQQEDSAVYLCASSPPDRWDGYTFGSGTRLTVV.

This chain links TRBV5-6 with TRBJ1-1; weak D call: TRBD1 (6 bases). CDR3 size: 14 residues. Germline V gene sequence: CDR1 SGHDT, CDR2 YYEEEE. The V end lost 2 bases, the J end lost 4 bases, and 12 bases lay between the germline ends. As DNA, the CDR3 is TGTGCCAGCAGCTTTCTTCAGGGGCCCACTGAAGCTTTCTTT. It codes for CASSFLQGPTEAFF.